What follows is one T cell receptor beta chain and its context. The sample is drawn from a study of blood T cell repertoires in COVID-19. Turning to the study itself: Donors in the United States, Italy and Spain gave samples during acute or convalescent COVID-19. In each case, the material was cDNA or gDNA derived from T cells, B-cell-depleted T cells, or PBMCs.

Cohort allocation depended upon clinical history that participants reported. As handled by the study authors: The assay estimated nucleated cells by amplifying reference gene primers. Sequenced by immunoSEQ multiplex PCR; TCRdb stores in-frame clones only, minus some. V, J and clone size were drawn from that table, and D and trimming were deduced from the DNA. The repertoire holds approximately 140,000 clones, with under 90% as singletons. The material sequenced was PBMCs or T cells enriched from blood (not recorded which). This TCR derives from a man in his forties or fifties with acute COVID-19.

CDR3 in DNA: TGTGCCAGCAGCCTATATAGGGACAGGCCATCCCTCCACTTT. Translated: CASSLYRDRPSLHF. This chain links TRBV3-1 (or the pseudogene TRBV3-2) with TRBJ1-6, with 8 positions matching TRBD1. Trimming cost V 4 bases and J 14 bases; bases outside gene matches: 10. The CDR3 sequence is 14 residues long. Looked up from germline, CDR1 is LGHDT and CDR2 is YNNKEL (reference sequence).